The entry below describes one T cell receptor (beta chain). This clonotype was observed a few times. No cognate antigen has been identified for it. There are no base qualities to consult, and no much larger clone falls within one base. TCRdb lists the instrument as Illumina NovaSeq 6000. TCRalpha and TCRbeta cDNA libraries were constructed by 5'RACE with constant-segment primers, with sample barcodes and unique molecular identifiers being introduced. RNA was extracted from every sample with Trizol reagent. Library amplification was performed in two PCR steps, and a second sample barcode and Illumina TruSeq adapters were introduced in the second step. Sequencing of libraries was performed on an Illumina NovaSeq with 2 x 150 bp paired-end reads. Per the authors' processing: Demultiplexing of reads and collapsing into UMI-guided consensus sequences were performed with migec v1.2.7. Using mixcr v2.1.11, the UMI consensuses were aligned to TRA and TRB V and J templates and assembled into clonotypes. Clonotypes were classified as expanded or contracted when called significant by both edgeR and NoisET, with noise models trained on biological replicates. For edgeR calls, the cutoffs were a false discovery rate-adjusted p below 0.01 and a log2 fold-change threshold of 1. As an exploratory analysis of dynamics, PCA with hierarchical clustering was applied to max-normalized trajectories of the 1000 most abundant clonotypes. Separately sequenced CD4+ and CD8+ repertoires were used to assign the CD4 or CD8 phenotype of responding clones. Starting from the raw public reads, TCRdb applied fastp trimming at Q25, assembled clones with MiXCR and retained in-frame beta chains. Identical CDR3 proteins give one entry, which carries the most common genes and DNA. In this record, the V and J calls reflect TCRdb's handling and not the investigators' own analysis. A total of some 150,000 distinct CDR3 sequences appear in this sample, approximately 21% of them only once. Clones ranked in the top ten supply under 2.5% of the sample.

Germline trimming amounts to 2 bases on V and 1 base on J, with 9 as the count of junction bases outside the gene matches. The CDR3 sequence holds 19 residues, the cysteine and phenylalanine included. The retained sequence is limited to the CDR3, 57 bases, with the frame set at the first base. From a lookup of the germline V gene, CDR1 and CDR2 are SGHTA and FQGTGA. The data were obtained in a study of T-cell memory formation after mild COVID-19 (dated by TCRdb to about 2021). General notes on the study: TCR sequence clusters from the two donors were found to be largely donor specific. In a couple of donors, T-cell clones that expanded and contracted after mild COVID-19 were tracked by sequencing TCRalpha and TCRbeta repertoires over time. The cohort was made up of two young adult volunteers, one female and one male, who were previously healthy. Broad study findings and their caveats: Only two mild cases were covered by the study, and larger cohorts that include severe cases with pre-infection samples were considered necessary. Contracting CD4+ clones were found mainly in CM and EM memory subsets, while CD8+ clones were enriched in EMRA. Balanced CD4/CD8 phenotypes were observed for clones contracting from day 15 to 85, whereas a bias towards CD4+ was observed for a second wave of clones expanding from day 15 to 37. The second-wave clones that peaked on day 37 were not confirmed to be SARS-CoV-2 specific. Some responding clones were detected in pre-infection memory, suggesting pre-existing cross-reactive memory T cells joined the SARS-CoV-2 response.

PBMCs were isolated by Ficoll-Paque density gradient centrifugation. This sequence was found in an adult woman who had mild COVID-19 (a few samples of this study predate the infection). The sample titles of this study are shuffled in the database, so cell type and time point are left out; the donor was told from shared clones. The chain joins TRBV7-3 to TRBJ2-1; 12 nucleotides in the junction match TRBD2. The source material was PBMCs or a T cell subset sorted from them (not recorded which). Here the CDR3 is given as CASSLGSSGRVWSYNEQFF. The DNA is as follows: TGTGCCAGCAGCTTAGGGTCTAGCGGGAGGGTGTGGTCCTACAATGAGCAGTTCTTC.